This T cell receptor beta chain appears in the sequencing data of a study of blood T cell repertoires in COVID-19 (dated by TCRdb to 2020 to 2022). Background on the whole study: The collaborator samples originated in the United States, Italy and Spain and spanned the acute and convalescent phases of COVID-19. Sample metadata almost always included a de-identified subject ID, COVID-19 status, age in years and sex. Subjects who had been exposed to COVID-19, were actively infected with it, or had recovered from it provided the deeply sampled blood TCRbeta repertoires that made up the dataset. The repertoires were released in a freely available public database intended as a resource for research on the immune response to SARS-CoV-2. Samples were obtained from the ongoing ImmuneRACE study (first 160 participants) and from approximately 1,200 subjects provided by 6 global collaborators. Where HLA class I and class II types were available, the types were taken from metadata supplied by the sample provider, not from assay-based typing. The material from the prospective study consisted of cDNA or gDNA derived from T cells, B-cell-depleted T cells, or PBMCs.

Each collaborating institution followed its own protocols to collect whole blood in K2EDTA tubes. For TCRbeta analysis, collaborator samples were shipped as frozen whole blood, as isolated PBMCs, or as DNA extracted from either sample type. The immunoSEQ Assay, a bias-controlled multiplex PCR, was used to amplify TCRbeta CDR3 regions from genomic DNA. As for the original processing: Within the assay, amplification of reference gene primers was used to estimate how many nucleated cells each sample contained. To quantify the absolute abundance of each unique TCRbeta CDR3 rearrangement, sequence reads were collapsed and filtered. For each sample, productive Simpson clonality was calculated as the square root of Simpson's diversity index over productive rearrangements. In TCRdb, the immuneACCESS table is reduced to in-frame sequences with V and J assigned. These tables do not hold every clone; where another copy was compared, an unresolved V gene accounts for under half, and the others remain unexplained. V and J calls and clone size follow that table, whereas D and trimming were derived from the DNA. For this sample the table gives under 300,000 clones, of which about 86% were detected only once. The top ten constitute around 9.6% of the sample.

The study at large found these results: The quantity of clinical and demographic metadata differed by source and by participant and was supplied without curation.

About this clone: The target of this receptor is not known. Per-base qualities were not stored, and no clone one base away is much larger.

The CDR3 runs 15 residues from the cysteine to the phenylalanine. The DNA shown is the 45-base CDR3, in frame from base 1. V and J are trimmed by 4 bases and 0 bases, and the gene matches miss 3 bases of the junction. The germline V gene sets CDR1 to MGHDK and CDR2 to SYGVNS. The clonotype was recovered from a woman over 75 with acute or convalescent COVID-19. The sequenced sample was peripheral blood. Recombination linked TRBV25-1 to TRBJ1-3; the central 7 bases match TRBD1. The bases are TGTGCCAGCAGTGCGAGGGACAGCTCTGGAAACACCATATATTTT. This translates into CASSARDSSGNTIYF.